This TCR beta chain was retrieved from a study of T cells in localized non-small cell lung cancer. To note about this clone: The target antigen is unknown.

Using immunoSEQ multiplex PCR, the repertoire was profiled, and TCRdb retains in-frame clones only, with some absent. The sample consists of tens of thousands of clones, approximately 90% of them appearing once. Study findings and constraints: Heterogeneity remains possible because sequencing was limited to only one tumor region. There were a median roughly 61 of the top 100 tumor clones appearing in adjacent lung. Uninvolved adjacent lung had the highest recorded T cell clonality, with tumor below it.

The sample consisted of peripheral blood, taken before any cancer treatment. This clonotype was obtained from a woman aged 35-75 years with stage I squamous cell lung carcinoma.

The CDR3 DNA follows: TGCAGCGTTGTTCTGGGGTGGACTGAAGCTTTCTTT. This gives the protein CSVVLGWTEAFF. The gene calls are TRBV29-1 and TRBJ1-1; D gene ambiguous. This CDR3 region has 12 residues. Germline V CDR1 and CDR2: SQVTM, ANQGSEA. Trimming stripped 4 bases from V and 5 bases from J, with 11 bases between.